The 30 T cell receptor beta chains below all came from one sample that was sequenced in a study of blood T cell repertoires in COVID-19 (dated by TCRdb to 2018 to 2020). To prepare the library, the immunoSEQ multiplex PCR assay was applied. The clones in this table, taken by TCRdb from immuneACCESS, are in-frame only. Not every clone is retained; where verified, under half of the shortfall comes from an unresolved V gene, and the cause of the rest is unknown. The sample has approximately 480,000 clones on record, approximately 86% of them singletons. The ten largest account for around 0.64% of the sample. What was sequenced was PBMCs or T cells enriched from blood (not recorded which). The receptor source for this set is a young woman who had recovered from COVID-19.

This chain connects TRBV7-9 to TRBJ2-1; 10 bases map to TRBD2. There are 16 residues in the CDR3. Per the germline V gene, CDR1 is SEHNR and CDR2 is FQNEAQ (reference sequence). The trim removed 5 bases at V and 1 base at J, leaving 5 bases unmatched. The CDR3 here is CASSLLSGGSYNEQFF. CDR3 DNA: TGTGCCAGCAGCCTACTTAGCGGGGGGTCCTACAATGAGCAGTTCTTC.

This clone was seen just once. CDR3 DNA: TGTGCCAGCAGCCGGACAGGGGACCACCAAGAGACCCAGTACTTC. As protein: CASSRTGDHQETQYF. The gene calls are TRBV5-4 and TRBJ2-5; 9 bases align to TRBD1. This CDR3 spans 15 amino acids. J lost 0 bases, V lost 4 bases, and 4 bases had no gene match. CDR1 and CDR2 from the germline V gene are SGHNT and YYREEE (reference sequence).

The chain uses TRBV9 and TRBJ2-3, with TRBD2 matching over 13 bases. Germline V gene lookup returns CDR1 SGDLS and CDR2 YYNGEE. V was pared by 3 bases and J by 7 bases, with 17 bases of the junction left unmatched. This CDR3 comprises 19 residues. CDR3: CASSAPTSGGANGVHTQYF. The CDR3 nucleotides read TGTGCCAGCAGCGCCCCTACTAGCGGGGGGGCGAACGGGGTCCATACGCAGTATTTT. The complete variable domain, with remaining parts taken from reference TRBV9 and TRBJ2-3, reads DSGVTQTPKHLITATGQRVTLRCSPRSGDLSVYWYQQSLDQGLQFLIQYYNGEERAKGNILERFSAQQFPDLHSELNLSSLELGDSALYFCASSAPTSGGANGVHTQYFGPGTRLTVL.

The genes are TRBV6-1 and TRBJ1-3; D uncertain. The V end was cut by 2 bases, the J end by 5 bases, with 10 bases between. The CDR3 runs 14 residues. Germline V CDR1 and CDR2: MNHNS, SASEGT. CDR3: CASSELGVRNTIYF. The CDR3 DNA reads TGTGCCAGCAGTGAATTGGGAGTACGAAACACCATATATTTT.

This chain uses TRBV4-1 with TRBJ1-1; 7 positions agree with TRBD1. Germline V lookup: CDR1 MGHRA, CDR2 YSYEKL. This CDR3 has 15 amino acids. V trimming: 3 bases; J trimming: 5 bases; junction bases outside the gene matches: 9. As DNA, the CDR3 is TGCGCCAGCAGCCACCCAGGGAAGGGGGCAACTGAAGCTTTCTTT. Translated, it gives CASSHPGKGATEAFF.

The chain uses TRBV3-1 (or the pseudogene TRBV3-2) and TRBJ1-4; D is ambiguous. The CDR3 length is 15 residues. The V end was cut by 0 bases, the J end by 3 bases, with 8 bases between. Germline assignment: CDR1 LGHDT and CDR2 YNNKEL (reference sequence). The DNA of the CDR3 is TGTGCCAGCAGCCAAGAGACCGCGGCTAATGAAAAACTGTTTTTT. This codes for CASSQETAANEKLFF.

The CDR3 sequence is CASSLGGQGKAFF. CDR3 sequence (DNA): TGTGCCAGCAGTCTGGGGGGGCAGGGTAAGGCTTTCTTT. The rearrangement uses TRBV6-4 and TRBJ1-1; a possible D gene is TRBD1 (6 bases). The germline gives CDR1 MRHNA, CDR2 SNTAGT. This CDR3 is 13 amino acids long. V was shortened by 5 bases and J by 11 bases, with 18 bases between the two germline ends.

This chain connects TRBV18 to TRBJ1-2; tentative D call: TRBD1 (5 bases). This CDR3 region has 15 residues. The germline V and J ends were trimmed by 3 bases and 7 bases, with 18 bases remaining between them. The germline V gene encodes CDR1 KGHSH and CDR2 LQKENI. The CDR3 is CASSPNAGQGGGYTF. The CDR3 nucleotides are TGTGCCAGCTCACCGAACGCCGGGCAGGGTGGTGGCTACACCTTC. The complete variable domain, with remaining parts taken from reference TRBV18 and TRBJ1-2, reads NAGVMQNPRHLVRRRGQEARLRCSPMKGHSHVYWYRQLPEEGLKFMVYLQKENIIDESGMPKERFSAEFPKEGPSILRIQQVVRGDSAAYFCASSPNAGQGGGYTFGSGTRLTVV.

J is TRBJ2-3 and V is TRBV5-1; D possibly corresponds to TRBD1 (5 bases). The germline V gene has CDR1 SGHRS and CDR2 YFSETQ. V lost 4 bases and J lost 5, with 14 bases in between. This CDR3 spans 14 amino acids. The CDR3 is CASSKTVSLDTQYF. The CDR3 DNA reads TGCGCCAGCAGCAAGACAGTGAGTTTAGATACGCAGTATTTT.

This chain joins TRBV25-1 and TRBJ1-2; TRBD1 might be the D (6 bases). The CDR3 extends over 16 amino acids. In germline, CDR1 is MGHDK, CDR2 SYGVNS. The V and J ends lost 1 base and 3 bases respectively, with 15 bases between them. The CDR3 spells CASSESHRAKDYGYTF. CDR3 DNA sequence: TGTGCCAGCAGTGAATCCCACAGGGCTAAGGACTATGGCTACACCTTC.

The rearrangement uses TRBV7-9 and TRBJ1-4; D is possibly TRBD1 (6 bases). The CDR3 contains 16 residues. V dropped 4 bases and J dropped 8 bases, with 20 bases sitting between them. Looked up from germline, CDR1 is SEHNR and CDR2 is FQNEAQ (reference sequence). CDR3: CASSSRGRGGYEKLFF. The CDR3 DNA is TGTGCCAGCAGCTCCCGGGGACGAGGGGGATACGAAAAACTGTTTTTT. The whole variable domain, filled in from reference TRBV7-9 and TRBJ1-4, reads DTGVSQNPRHKITKRGQNVTFRCDPISEHNRLYWYRQTLGQGPEFLTYFQNEAQLEKSRLLSDRFSAERPKGSFSTLEIQRTEQGDSAMYLCASSSRGRGGYEKLFFGSGTQLSVL.

This clone was found a few times. This rearrangement joins TRBV2 to TRBJ1-6, with D unresolved. The CDR3 sequence is 13 residues long. The V gene's germline CDR1 is SNHLY and CDR2 FYNNEI. The ends were cut back, 8 bases at V and 8 bases at J, with 13 bases in the middle. CDR3 sequence: CASGPLRDSPLHF. CDR3 nucleotides: TGTGCCAGCGGGCCGTTGAGGGATTCACCCCTCCACTTT.

The chain has TRBV4-1 and TRBJ1-3; the match to TRBD1 covers 8 bases. This CDR3 is built from 18 residues. The germline V gene encodes CDR1 MGHRA and CDR2 YSYEKL. J gave up 2 bases and V 0 bases, and 9 bases lay outside the gene matches. The CDR3 loop reads CASSQDLENRGAGNTIYF. CDR3 DNA sequence: TGCGCCAGCAGCCAAGATCTCGAGAACAGGGGGGCTGGAAACACCATATATTTT.

The rearrangement uses TRBV4-2 and TRBJ2-2; 9 bases line up with TRBD2. Trimming took 3 bases from V and 0 from J; bases not matched to a gene: 2. In germline, CDR1 is LGHNA, CDR2 YNFKEQ. The CDR3 has 16 residues. CDR3 DNA sequence: TGTGCCAGCAGCCAGGCTAGCGGGGCGAACACCGGGGAGCTGTTTTTT. It codes for CASSQASGANTGELFF.

The J gene is TRBJ2-5, the V gene TRBV4-1, with 12 positions matching TRBD2. V dropped 4 bases and J dropped 1; count of bases not matched to a gene: 4. The CDR3 runs to 16 residues. CDR1 is MGHRA, CDR2 YSYEKL, per germline. The CDR3 is CASSRLAGVSQETQYF. CDR3 in DNA: TGCGCCAGCAGCCGACTAGCGGGGGTGTCCCAAGAGACCCAGTACTTC.

The genes are TRBV19 and TRBJ2-7; 7 bases are shared with TRBD1. The CDR3 sequence is 16 residues long. From germline, CDR1 is LNHDA and CDR2 SQIVND (reference sequence). V was clipped by 5 bases and J by 2 bases; unmatched bases: 12. CDR3 sequence: CASSEYWTGSTYEQYF. CDR3 sequence (DNA): TGTGCCAGTAGTGAGTATTGGACAGGATCGACCTACGAGCAGTACTTC.

V gene TRBV6-5 combines with J gene TRBJ1-5; D call uncertain. In germline, CDR1 is MNHEY, CDR2 SVGAGI. Trimming left V 7 bases short and J 6 bases short, with 16 bases between. CDR3 length equals 14 residues. Here the CDR3 reads CASTQPGKSQPQHF. CDR3 coding DNA: TGTGCCAGCACTCAACCGGGAAAGTCTCAGCCCCAGCATTTT.

This rearrangement joins TRBV5-4 to TRBJ1-4; D not certain. The germline V and J ends were trimmed by 2 bases and 5 bases, with 7 bases remaining between them. This CDR3 has 13 residues. Looked up from germline, CDR1 is SGHNT and CDR2 is YYREEE (reference sequence). The DNA of the CDR3 is TGTGCCAGCAGCTTCCGGTGGAATGAAAAACTGTTTTTT. It yields the protein CASSFRWNEKLFF.

This CDR3 is CASSQGQNPYGYTF. The CDR3 region has the DNA TGCGCCAGCAGCCAAGGGCAGAACCCCTATGGCTACACCTTC. V and J are TRBV4-1 and TRBJ1-2; D not resolved. The CDR3 is made up of 14 amino acids. The V gene lost 1 base and the J gene lost 4 bases, with 10 bases spanning the gap. Germline CDR1 and CDR2: MGHRA and YSYEKL.

This chain connects TRBV30 to TRBJ2-1, with a weak D call TRBD2 (5 bases). V lost 0 bases to trimming and J lost 9 bases, with 12 bases between them. Germline values: CDR1 GTSNPN, CDR2 SVGIG (reference sequence). The CDR3 length is 13 residues. The CDR3 here is CAWSVRGGGEQFF. The CDR3 nucleotides read TGTGCCTGGAGTGTACGGGGTGGTGGTGAGCAGTTCTTC.

The rearrangement uses TRBV24-1 and TRBJ2-1, with 9 bases identical to TRBD1. This CDR3 contains 17 residues. The junction had 12 bases not matched to a gene; V was cut back by 3 bases and J by 7 bases. In germline, CDR1 is KGHDR, CDR2 SFDVKD. CDR3 nucleotides: TGTGCCACCAGTGATACCCGACAGGGGGTAACGGAGAATGAGCAGTTCTTC. Translation: CATSDTRQGVTENEQFF.

This clone was recorded only once. The genes are TRBV7-2 and TRBJ2-2, with D hard to call. Trimming stripped 2 bases from V and 1 base from J, with 8 bases between. The CDR3 is 15 residues long. CDR1 SGHTA and CDR2 FQGNSA come from the germline V gene. CDR3 in DNA: TGTGCCAGCAGCTTACAGGCAGGGAACACCGGGGAGCTGTTTTTT. Its protein is CASSLQAGNTGELFF.

This clone has a single count. The V and J genes are TRBV5-1 and TRBJ1-2; maybe TRBD1 (6 bases). CDR1 SGHRS and CDR2 YFSETQ come from the germline V gene. The length of the CDR3 is 13 residues. The germline V and J ends were trimmed by 1 base and 6 bases, with 10 bases remaining between them. The CDR3 sequence: CASSLQGRDGYTF. The CDR3 DNA reads TGCGCCAGCAGCTTGCAGGGGCGAGATGGCTACACCTTC.

The chain couples TRBV5-1 to TRBJ1-1; D is uncertain. CDR1 and CDR2 from the germline V gene are SGHRS and YFSETQ. The CDR3 is 14 amino acids. Deletions cut 0 bases from V and 3 bases from J, with 9 bases between. The CDR3 nucleotides read TGCGCCAGCAGCTTGGGAATGAGTTACACTGAAGCTTTCTTT. Amino acids: CASSLGMSYTEAFF.

This chain links TRBV11-2 with TRBJ2-1; TRBD2 matches 10 bases. This CDR3 contains 15 residues. Looked up from germline, CDR1 is SGHAT and CDR2 is FQNNGV. Trimming cost V 5 bases and J 2 bases; bases outside gene matches: 3. The CDR3 nucleotides read TGTGCCAGCAGCCCTCTAGCGGGGGCCTACAATGAGCAGTTCTTC. Its translation is CASSPLAGAYNEQFF.

This chain joins TRBV7-2 and TRBJ2-1; TRBD1 aligns across 10 bases. Germline V gene lookup returns CDR1 SGHTA and CDR2 FQGNSA. V was clipped by 4 bases and J by 3 bases; unmatched bases: 9. The CDR3 loop spans 17 amino acids. CDR3 in DNA: TGTGCCAGCAGCTCTTTCAGCGGGACAGGGGTCTACAATGAGCAGTTCTTC. The encoded protein is CASSSFSGTGVYNEQFF.

The DNA of the CDR3 is TGTGCCAGCAGCCAAGATTGGGCGAGGCTAGCGGATTACGAGCAGTACTTC. As protein: CASSQDWARLADYEQYF. J is TRBJ2-7 and V is TRBV4-2, with 7 bases lining up with TRBD2. The trim removed 0 bases at V and 4 bases at J, leaving 12 bases unmatched. The germline gives CDR1 LGHNA, CDR2 YNFKEQ. CDR3 length: 17 amino acids.

J is TRBJ1-1 and V is TRBV6-5, with TRBD1 as a possible D gene (5 bases). Per germline, CDR1 MNHEY and CDR2 SVGAGI. Deletions cut 9 bases from V and 7 bases from J, with 18 bases between. This CDR3 contains 13 residues. Written as DNA, the CDR3 is TGTGCCAGTTTCCCGGAGGGGCCATTTGAAGCTTTCTTT. Translating it yields CASFPEGPFEAFF.

The chain couples TRBV9 to TRBJ2-1, with D possibly being TRBD2 (6 bases). CDR1 is SGDLS, CDR2 YYNGEE, per germline. The CDR3 totals 17 residues. Trimming pared 0 bases from V and 3 bases from J, leaving 16 bases between. The CDR3 DNA reads as TGTGCCAGCAGCGTAGAGGTGGAGGGAGCGGGCTACAATGAGCAGTTCTTC. Translated: CASSVEVEGAGYNEQFF. Drawing the rest from reference TRBV9 and TRBJ2-1, the complete variable domain is DSGVTQTPKHLITATGQRVTLRCSPRSGDLSVYWYQQSLDQGLQFLIQYYNGEERAKGNILERFSAQQFPDLHSELNLSSLELGDSALYFCASSVEVEGAGYNEQFFGPGTRLTVL.

The chain is built from TRBV7-9 and TRBJ2-7, with 8 bases that match TRBD2. CDR3 length equals 17 residues. Per germline, CDR1 SEHNR and CDR2 FQNEAQ (reference sequence). The V segment lost 4 bases and the J segment 3 bases; nucleotides outside the gene matches: 14. CDR3 bases: TGTGCCAGCAGCTCAAAACCGGGACTAGGTCCGTTCTACGAGCAGTACTTC. It is translated as CASSSKPGLGPFYEQYF.